This T cell receptor beta chain is from a study of T-cell reconstitution after alpha-beta-depleted transplantation in children. Whole-study results and caveats: Surviving recipient T cells and intrathymic progenitors accounted for some patients' high TCRbeta diversity at day 60. At one year after transplant, newly produced T cells mostly accounted for T-cell counts and diversity.

This CDR3 comprises 18 residues. V was trimmed by 2 bases and J by 0 bases, leaving 17 bases between them. CDR1 and CDR2 (germline): SGHVS, FQNEAQ. Unique molecular identifiers were built into the TCRbeta library. Each CDR3 protein gets one entry after TCRdb re-called the PCR reads with MiXCR. Seen here are about 340,000 distinct CDR3 sequences, about a sixth observed once, and the top ten hold approximately 44%. Details on this clonotype: Its antigen is undetermined.

The V gene is TRBV7-8, the J gene TRBJ1-3; D may be TRBD1 (5 bases). The specimen was PBMCs, mostly from graft donor cells, collected 360 days after TCRalphabeta/CD19-depleted stem cell transplant. The clonotype originates from a male patient aged 2-15 years who had a stem cell transplant for acute lymphoblastic leukemia, so the T cells may come from the graft donor. The CDR3 region has the DNA TGTGCCAGCAGCTTATGGGCCATCCCAGGGCGCTCTGGAAACACCATATATTTT. Translating gives CASSLWAIPGRSGNTIYF. The variable domain in full, with the rest retrieved from reference TRBV7-8 and TRBJ1-3, is GAGVSQSPRYKVAKRGQDVALRCDPISGHVSLFWYQQALGQGPEFLTYFQNEAQLDKSGLPSDRFFAERPEGSVSTLKIQRTQQEDSAVYLCASSLWAIPGRSGNTIYFGEGSWLTVV.